The next 31 T cell receptor beta chains were all read from a single sample in a study of T-cell memory formation after mild COVID-19 (dated by TCRdb to the early 2020s). Libraries came from 5' RACE. Sequencing instrument: Illumina NovaSeq 6000. The public reads were reanalyzed by TCRdb: fastp trimming at Q25, MiXCR alignment, in-frame beta chains only. Rows with one shared CDR3 protein collapse into an entry with the most common genes and DNA. Present in this sample are hundreds of thousands of distinct CDR3 sequences, over 25% of which were seen just once. About 14% of the sample comes from the top ten. Sequences were obtained from PBMCs or a T cell subset sorted from them (not recorded which). These receptors originate from an adult woman who had mild COVID-19 (a few samples of this study predate the infection). The sample titles of this study are shuffled in the database, so cell type and time point are left out; the donor was told from shared clones.

The V call is TRBV30, the J call TRBJ1-5; D gene ambiguous. Trimming left V 2 bases short and J 5 bases short, with 7 bases between. Germline V CDR1 and CDR2: GTSNPN, SVGIG (reference sequence). The CDR3 totals 12 residues. The CDR3 DNA sequence: TGTGCCTGGAGTATATGGGATCAGCCCCAGCATTTT. This sequence encodes CAWSIWDQPQHF.

The J gene is TRBJ2-1, the V gene TRBV5-1; 7 bases match TRBD2. V lost 1 base to trimming and J lost 5 bases; unmatched junction nucleotides: 9. The length of the CDR3 is 16 residues. Germline V gene lookup returns CDR1 SGHRS and CDR2 YFSETQ. CDR3 sequence reads: CASSLPSGVDNNEQFF. The CDR3 DNA reads TGCGCCAGCAGCTTGCCAAGCGGGGTCGATAACAATGAGCAGTTCTTC.

The chain uses TRBV12-3 or TRBV12-4 and TRBJ1-4; D is perhaps TRBD1 (5 bases). V dropped 7 bases and J dropped 6 bases, with 15 bases sitting between them. The CDR3 spans 14 residues. The CDR3 DNA sequence: TGTGCCAGCACCTTCCTCGGGGCCCATGAAAAACTGTTTTTT. Amino acid sequence: CASTFLGAHEKLFF.

This clonotype turned up a few times. At one of its ends the junction is not consistent with the germline gene, which may arise from a read error. The chain joins TRBV5-1 to TRBJ2-5; 8 bases are a match to TRBD1. The germline CDR1 and CDR2 sequences are SGHRS and YFSETQ. This CDR3 region has 13 residues. In nucleotides, the CDR3 is TGCGCCAGCAGCTTGGCCCGGACAGGGCTGGAGCAATTC. Its protein product is CASSLARTGLEQF.

The chain is built from TRBV5-4 and TRBJ2-6; D might be TRBD2 (5 bases). Germline V CDR1 and CDR2: SGHNT, YYREEE (reference sequence). Trimming shortened V by 0 bases and J by 3 bases, and 10 bases separated the two germline ends. The CDR3 has 16 residues. CDR3 nucleotides: TGTGCCAGCAGCTTGGAGACTACGGGTGGGGCCAACGTCCTGACTTTC. It specifies CASSLETTGGANVLTF.

The chain couples TRBV7-6 to TRBJ2-5; a possible D gene is TRBD2 (5 bases). V gave up 3 bases and J gave up 5 bases, with 16 bases separating them. The CDR3 covers 15 residues. CDR1 and CDR2 (germline): SGHVS, FNYEAQ. The CDR3 nucleotides are TGTGCCAGCAGCTTCGGAGCAGGACCGGGGGAGACCCAGTACTTC. As protein: CASSFGAGPGETQYF. Supplemented by reference TRBV7-6 and TRBJ2-5, the full variable domain reads GAGVSQSPRYKVTKRGQDVALRCDPISGHVSLYWYRQALGQGPEFLTYFNYEAQQDKSGLPNDRFSAERPEGSISTLTIQRTEQRDSAMYRCASSFGAGPGETQYFGPGTRLLVL.

This clonotype was found a few times. CDR3: CSASDGFEQYF. DNA of the CDR3: TGCAGTGCTAGTGACGGGTTCGAGCAGTACTTC. The V call is TRBV20-1, the J call TRBJ2-7; D not resolved. CDR1 and CDR2 from the germline V gene are DFQATT and SNEGSKA (reference sequence). This CDR3 region has 11 residues. The V end was cut by 3 bases, the J end by 6 bases, with 9 bases between.

In its sample, this clonotype was seen many times. V gene TRBV5-1 combines with J gene TRBJ2-2, with TRBD2 identical over 8 bases. The CDR3 is made up of 15 amino acids. CDR1 is SGHRS and CDR2 is YFSETQ in the germline V gene. V shed 7 bases and J 2 bases; nucleotides not matched to a gene: 7. Written as DNA, the CDR3 is TGCGCCAGCCGTCCGGGACTAGGAAACACCGGGGAGCTGTTTTTT. Translated: CASRPGLGNTGELFF. Based on the CDR3 plus reference TRBV5-1 and TRBJ2-2, the full variable domain is KAGVTQTPRYLIKTRGQQVTLSCSPISGHRSVSWYQQTPGQGLQFLFEYFSETQRNKGNFPGRFSGRQFSNSRSEMNVSTLELGDSALYLCASRPGLGNTGELFFGEGSRLTVL.

V gene TRBV6-5 combines with J gene TRBJ1-1; unclear D gene. Germline CDR1 MNHEY, CDR2 SVGAGI. This CDR3 spans 14 amino acids. The ends were cut back, 7 bases at V and 0 bases at J, with 12 bases in the middle. CDR3 loop: CASTRTEMNTEAFF. The CDR3 bases are TGTGCCAGCACTAGGACGGAAATGAACACTGAAGCTTTCTTT.

The V and J genes are TRBV12-3 or TRBV12-4 and TRBJ1-3; no reliable D call. V lost 7 bases and J 0 bases, leaving 10 bases between the germline ends. The CDR3 extends over 14 amino acids. The CDR3: CASNLGFSGNTIYF. The DNA of the CDR3 is TGTGCCAGCAACCTTGGGTTCTCTGGAAACACCATATATTTT.

This clonotype was detected many times. The V gene is TRBV15, the J gene TRBJ1-4; D is possibly TRBD1 (5 bases). The V gene lost 0 bases and the J gene lost 12 bases, with 23 bases spanning the gap. Looked up from germline, CDR1 is LNHNV and CDR2 is YYDKDF (reference sequence). This CDR3 has 17 amino acids. CDR3 nucleotide sequence: TGTGCCACCAGCAGAGATCCCGGGACGGCGGCTATGGGAGAACTGTTTTTT. This gives the protein CATSRDPGTAAMGELFF.

J is TRBJ2-5 and V is TRBV20-1, with 12 bases aligning to TRBD2. Germline lookup yields CDR1 DFQATT and CDR2 SNEGSKA (reference sequence). V shed 1 base and J 5 bases; nucleotides not matched to a gene: 8. CDR3 size: 16 residues. The chain's CDR3 is CSARGWETSGGETQYF. The CDR3, as DNA: TGCAGTGCTAGAGGGTGGGAGACTAGCGGGGGTGAGACCCAGTACTTC.

The rearrangement joins TRBV7-9 to TRBJ2-7; 7 positions match TRBD1. Germline CDR1 and CDR2: SEHNR and FQNEAQ (reference sequence). V gave up 4 bases and J gave up 3 bases; unmatched junction bases: 6. The CDR3 is 14 amino acids. CDR3 protein: CASSSEGGSYEQYF. CDR3 bases: TGTGCCAGCAGCTCAGAAGGGGGCAGCTACGAGCAGTACTTC.

The table lists this clonotype with a few counts. CDR3 in amino acids: CASSQESGQQEKLFF. As DNA, the CDR3 is TGTGCCAGCAGCCAGGAGTCCGGCCAACAAGAAAAACTGTTTTTT. The chain is built from TRBV13 and TRBJ1-4; D not certain. V was cut by 5 bases and J by 8 bases, with 18 bases left in between. Germline assignment: CDR1 PRHDT and CDR2 FYEKMQ (reference sequence). The CDR3 is 15 residues long. Combining the CDR3 with reference TRBV13 and TRBJ1-4 gives the whole variable domain AAGVIQSPRHLIKEKRETATLKCYPIPRHDTVYWYQQGPGQDPQFLISFYEKMQSDKGSIPDRFSAQQFSDYHSELNMSSLELGDSALYFCASSQESGQQEKLFFGSGTQLSVL.

Points on this clonotype: It is likely a read error, because the conserved phenylalanine at the end of the CDR3 is missing. The V gene is TRBV29-1, the J gene TRBJ2-7; D is uncertain. V shed 3 bases and J shed 1 base, with 13 bases lying between them. The CDR3 is 14 residues long. CDR1 and CDR2 from the germline V gene are SQVTM and ANQGSEA. CDR3 coding DNA: TGCAGCGTTGACGTATGGCCAGCATCCTACGAGCAGTACTTA. This gives the protein CSVDVWPASYEQYL.

V and J are TRBV7-9 and TRBJ2-7, with D possibly being TRBD2 (5 bases). This CDR3 is 16 amino acids long. Between the trimmed V and J ends, which lost 2 bases and 4 bases, there was a span of 18 bases. CDR1 and CDR2 (germline): SEHNR, FQNEAQ (reference sequence). The CDR3 DNA follows: TGTGCCAGCAGCTTAAAGGCTAGCCCTATTCTTTACGAGCAGTACTTC. It is translated as CASSLKASPILYEQYF.

The V and J genes are TRBV7-8 and TRBJ1-1, with a weak D call TRBD1 (5 bases). The CDR3 extends over 13 amino acids. Germline V gene lookup returns CDR1 SGHVS and CDR2 FQNEAQ. The germline V and J ends were trimmed by 5 bases and 1 base, with 8 bases remaining between them. CDR3 in DNA: TGTGCCAGCAGCATAACAGGGAACACTGAAGCTTTCTTT. Residues: CASSITGNTEAFF. Full variable domain (rest looked up from reference TRBV7-8 and TRBJ1-1): GAGVSQSPRYKVAKRGQDVALRCDPISGHVSLFWYQQALGQGPEFLTYFQNEAQLDKSGLPSDRFFAERPEGSVSTLKIQRTQQEDSAVYLCASSITGNTEAFFGQGTRLTVV.

There are many counts of this clonotype. This chain connects TRBV6-5 to TRBJ2-3; no clear D gene. This CDR3 has 14 amino acids. The germline V gene encodes CDR1 MNHEY and CDR2 SVGAGI. Deletions cut 2 bases from V and 2 bases from J, with 8 bases between. CDR3 in amino acids: CASSYLKDTDTQYF. The CDR3 DNA reads as TGTGCCAGCAGTTACCTAAAAGACACAGATACGCAGTATTTT.

This clonotype turned up a few times. A junction end diverges from the germline sequence, so it may reflect a read error. The CDR3 coding sequence is TGTGCCAGCTCCCCACGAGGAGGAGGCGAGACCCAGTACTTC. This sequence encodes CASSPRGGGETQYF. The rearrangement joins TRBV18 to TRBJ2-5, with D tentatively TRBD2 (5 bases). CDR1 KGHSH and CDR2 LQKENI come from the germline V gene. The CDR3 is 14 residues long. The full variable domain, rest sourced from reference TRBV18 and TRBJ2-5, is NAGVMQNPRHLVRRRGQEARLRCSPMKGHSHVYWYRQLPEEGLKFMVYLQKENIIDESGMPKERFSAEFPKEGPSILRIQQVVRGDSAAYFCASSPRGGGETQYFGPGTRLLVL.

In this sample, this clonotype turned up a few times. The chain recombines TRBV18 with TRBJ2-5; D might be TRBD1 (5 bases). The V end was cut by 7 bases, the J end by 2 bases, with 11 bases between. CDR1 KGHSH and CDR2 LQKENI come from the germline V gene. The CDR3 length is 13 residues. CDR3: CASFPTAQETQYF. The CDR3 DNA sequence: TGTGCCAGCTTCCCGACAGCACAAGAGACCCAGTACTTC.

The chain uses TRBV4-1 and TRBJ2-7; D gene uncertain. Trimming shortened V by 1 base and J by 2 bases, and 9 bases separated the two germline ends. CDR3 length: 14 residues. Germline-derived CDR1 and CDR2 are MGHRA and YSYEKL. The CDR3, as DNA: TGCGCCAGCAGCCAAGCCGCCGGACCCTACGAGCAGTACTTC. The encoded protein is CASSQAAGPYEQYF.

This clonotype was counted a few times. This chain uses TRBV24-1 with TRBJ2-3; D is undetermined. Looked up from germline, CDR1 is KGHDR and CDR2 is SFDVKD. The CDR3 spans 15 residues. Trimming cost V 3 bases and J 0 bases, with 9 bases left between them. CDR3 nucleotide sequence: TGTGCCACCAGTGATCCCAGGCGGAGCACAGATACGCAGTATTTT. Translation gives CATSDPRRSTDTQYF.

The J gene is TRBJ1-5, the V gene TRBV12-3 or TRBV12-4; 9 bases line up with TRBD1. V trimming: 5 bases; J trimming: 3 bases; junction bases outside the gene matches: 5. The CDR3 is made up of 15 amino acids. The CDR3 protein is CASSAGTGNNQPQHF. The CDR3 coding sequence is TGTGCCAGCAGTGCCGGGACAGGGAACAATCAGCCCCAGCATTTT.

This clonotype was recorded many times. The CDR3: CASSNQETQYF. The CDR3 bases are TGTGCCAGCAGCAACCAAGAGACCCAGTACTTC. This chain joins TRBV11-1 and TRBJ2-5; D not resolved. The CDR3 extends over 11 amino acids. V was cut by 5 bases and J by 0 bases, with 1 base left in between. Per the germline V gene, CDR1 is SGHAT and CDR2 is FQDESV (reference sequence). Looking up the rest from reference TRBV11-1 and TRBJ2-5 gives the full variable domain: EAEVAQSPRYKITEKSQAVAFWCDPISGHATLYWYRQILGQGPELLVQFQDESVVDDSQLPKDRFSAERLKGVDSTLKIQPAELGDSAMYLCASSNQETQYFGPGTRLLVL.

The chain recombines TRBV6-6 with TRBJ1-4; D perhaps matches TRBD1 (5 bases). This CDR3 has 13 residues. CDR1 is MNHNY, CDR2 SVGAGI, per germline (reference sequence). Written as DNA, the CDR3 is TGTGCAAGTTCAGGGCCCACTGGGGAAAAACTGTTTTTT. It is translated as CASSGPTGEKLFF.

The chain combines TRBV9 with TRBJ1-4; tentatively, D is TRBD1 (5 bases). The CDR3 spans 18 residues. Germline V gene data show CDR1 as SGDLS and CDR2 as YYNGEE. V was shortened by 7 bases and J by 3 bases, with 25 bases between the two germline ends. CDR3 protein: CASRAQGRGKRSNEKLFF. DNA for the CDR3: TGTGCCAGCCGCGCCCAGGGCCGGGGGAAGCGGTCTAATGAAAAACTGTTTTTT. The variable domain in full, completed from reference TRBV9 and TRBJ1-4, reads DSGVTQTPKHLITATGQRVTLRCSPRSGDLSVYWYQQSLDQGLQFLIQYYNGEERAKGNILERFSAQQFPDLHSELNLSSLELGDSALYFCASRAQGRGKRSNEKLFFGSGTQLSVL.

This clonotype appeared a few times. The chain recombines TRBV4-1 with TRBJ2-1; D is possibly TRBD1 (7 bases). Trimming stripped 0 bases from V and 2 bases from J, with 8 bases between. The CDR3 has 15 residues. Germline CDR1 is MGHRA and CDR2 is YSYEKL. CDR3 in DNA: TGCGCCAGCAGCCAAGACAGGGGGGCCTACAATGAGCAGTTCTTC. Protein sequence: CASSQDRGAYNEQFF.

For the CDR3, the DNA is TGTGCCAGCAGTTCCCGCCTGGGTGGGCAGCCCCAGCATTTT. Its protein product is CASSSRLGGQPQHF. The chain is built from TRBV6-5 and TRBJ1-5; D call uncertain. CDR1 MNHEY and CDR2 SVGAGI come from the germline V gene. V lost 4 bases to trimming and J lost 7 bases, with 14 bases between them. This CDR3 is built from 14 residues.

Only a few counts were recorded for this clonotype. CDR3: CASSFTGGSEQFF. CDR3 in DNA: TGTGCCAGCAGCTTTACAGGGGGTAGTGAGCAGTTCTTC. The chain uses TRBV7-9 and TRBJ2-1, with 8 nucleotides matching TRBD1. CDR3 size: 13 residues. V gave up 3 bases and J gave up 9 bases; unmatched junction bases: 4. Germline V lookup: CDR1 SEHNR, CDR2 FQNEAQ (reference sequence).

The chain uses TRBV18 and TRBJ1-4; D is uncertain. The CDR3 loop spans 13 amino acids. Trimming left V 3 bases short and J 4 bases short, with 6 bases between. The germline gives CDR1 KGHSH, CDR2 LQKENI. In DNA, the CDR3 is TGTGCCAGCTCACCGGGTTTTAATGAAAAACTGTTTTTT. Amino acids: CASSPGFNEKLFF.

The rearrangement joins TRBV5-1 to TRBJ2-2; D is unclear. The CDR3 totals 14 residues. V shed 4 bases and J shed 0 bases, with 7 bases lying between them. Germline-derived CDR1 and CDR2 are SGHRS and YFSETQ. The CDR3 here is CASSGPTNTGELFF. The CDR3 DNA sequence: TGCGCCAGCAGCGGCCCTACGAACACCGGGGAGCTGTTTTTT.